A selection of T cell receptor beta chains follows, all from one sample in a study of PD-1 blockade in mismatch repair-deficient tumors. The method was immunoSEQ multiplex PCR; TCRdb's version includes in-frame clones alone and lacks a portion of them. Of about 17,000 clones in the sample, roughly 84% were seen once. The source was PBMCs, collected less than 25 weeks after starting pembrolizumab. The receptors were sampled from an adult with mismatch repair-deficient cancer. Each CDR3 is given with its conserved first and last residue. Each record gives: J gene, D gene, clone size, V gene, CDR3 protein, CDR3 DNA. A D gene is named only where the DNA matches it firmly. Expanded clones get a size class; other rows say once, few or many, or leave the size out.

TRBJ2-7 - few TRBV2 CASSDGHSYEQYF TGTGCCAGCAGTGATGGGCATTCCTACGAGCAGTACTTC
TRBJ2-3 - - TRBV7-3 CASSLMGPDTQYF TGTGCCAGCAGCTTAATGGGCCCAGATACGCAGTATTTT
TRBJ2-7 TRBD2 - TRBV7-8 CASSLGFAGGPRAYEQYF TGTGCCAGCAGCTTAGGCTTTGCGGGAGGGCCTAGGGCCTACGAGCAGTACTTC
TRBJ2-2 TRBD1 - TRBV27 CASKRQGVGTGELFF TGTGCCAGCAAACGACAGGGGGTGGGCACCGGGGAGCTGTTTTTT
TRBJ1-5 TRBD1 - TRBV18 CASSPRDGLQGSNQPQHF TGTGCCAGCTCACCACGGGATGGCCTACAGGGGAGCAATCAGCCCCAGCATTTT
TRBJ2-7 - - TRBV28 CASLQRAPRVTYEQYF TGTGCCAGCCTTCAGCGGGCCCCAAGAGTAACCTACGAGCAGTACTTC
TRBJ1-5 - - TRBV4-1 CASSQDRGQPQHF TGCGCCAGCAGCCAAGATCGGGGTCAGCCCCAGCATTTT
TRBJ1-5 - - TRBV7-8 CASTIGFGDQPQHF TGTGCCAGCACCATCGGGTTCGGGGATCAGCCCCAGCATTTT
TRBJ1-4 - - TRBV28 CAIKRGTNEKLFF TGTGCCATAAAGCGGGGAACTAATGAAAAACTGTTTTTT
TRBJ1-1 - - TRBV5-8 CASSPRAENTEAFF TGTGCCAGCAGCCCCCGCGCGGAGAACACTGAAGCTTTCTTT
TRBJ1-5 - - TRBV29-1 CSVEEGFNQPQHF TGCAGCGTTGAGGAGGGATTCAATCAGCCCCAGCATTTT
TRBJ2-1 - - TRBV10-1 CASSSTPYNEQFF TGCGCCAGCAGTTCTACCCCGTACAATGAGCAGTTCTTC
TRBJ2-1 TRBD2 - TRBV14 CASSQDTTSGGYNEQFF TGTGCCAGCAGCCAAGATACTACTAGCGGGGGGTACAATGAGCAGTTCTTC
TRBJ2-1 TRBD2 - TRBV19 CASSTLAGGINEQFF TGTGCCAGTAGTACCCTAGCGGGAGGTATCAATGAGCAGTTCTTC
TRBJ1-1 - - TRBV5-4 CASRYTGNSNTEAFF TGTGCCAGCAGATATACAGGTAATTCTAACACTGAAGCTTTCTTT
TRBJ1-2 - - TRBV19 CASSLDISYGYTF TGTGCCAGTAGCCTGGACATATCCTATGGCTACACCTTC
TRBJ1-2 TRBD1 - TRBV18 CASSPTGTGRHYGYTF TGTGCCAGCTCACCTACCGGGACAGGGCGCCACTATGGCTACACCTTC
TRBJ2-7 TRBD2 - TRBV5-6 CASSPQRGTYEQYF TGTGCCAGCAGCCCTCAGCGGGGGACCTACGAGCAGTACTTC
TRBJ2-1 - - TRBV7-3 CASSLTPGSHEQFF TGTGCCAGCAGCTTAACCCCAGGGTCCCATGAGCAGTTCTTC
TRBJ2-3 TRBD2 - TRBV7-3 CASSPKLAGTMPDTQYF TGTGCCAGCAGCCCGAAACTAGCGGGAACCATGCCAGATACGCAGTATTTT
TRBJ1-4 TRBD1 - TRBV11-2 CASSLRDSNEKLFF TGTGCCAGCAGCTTAAGGGACAGTAATGAAAAACTGTTTTTT
TRBJ1-6 - - TRBV5-5 CASSLAVQLYNSPLHF TGTGCCAGCAGCTTGGCGGTACAGCTCTATAATTCACCCCTCCACTTT
TRBJ2-7 - - TRBV4-1 CASSQDLGNSYEQYF TGCGCCAGCAGCCAAGATCTAGGAAACTCCTACGAGCAGTACTTC
TRBJ2-7 TRBD1 - TRBV19 CASSLGQGIYEQYF TGTGCCAGTAGTCTGGGACAGGGCATTTACGAGCAGTACTTC
TRBJ2-1 TRBD1 - TRBV6-6 CASSSGQYNEQFF TGTGCCAGCAGTTCGGGACAGTACAATGAGCAGTTCTTC
TRBJ2-3 - once TRBV7-2 CASSSYTDTQYF TGTGCCAGCAGCTCCTACACAGATACGCAGTATTTT
TRBJ1-1 TRBD1 - TRBV19 CASTGTGAEAFF TGTGCCAGTACCGGGACAGGGGCTGAAGCTTTCTTT
TRBJ2-7 TRBD2 - TRBV4-2 CASSQGASGFSYEQYF TGTGCCAGCAGCCAGGGGGCTAGCGGGTTTTCCTACGAGCAGTACTTC
TRBJ2-3 TRBD2 - TRBV5-1 CASSLGTSGSTDTQYF TGCGCCAGCAGCTTGGGGACTAGCGGGAGCACAGATACGCAGTATTTT
TRBJ2-7 TRBD2 - TRBV5-1 CASSSSSGRAYPYEQYF TGCGCCAGCAGCTCATCTAGCGGGAGGGCCTACCCTTACGAGCAGTACTTC
TRBJ2-1 TRBD2 - TRBV5-1 CASSGTSGRHNEQFF TGCGCCAGCAGCGGGACTAGCGGGCGCCACAATGAGCAGTTCTTC
TRBJ1-1 TRBD1 - TRBV5-6 CASSGGQGWTEAFF TGTGCCAGCAGCGGCGGACAGGGTTGGACTGAAGCTTTCTTT
TRBJ1-4 TRBD1 once TRBV7-9 CASSSGQLFSEKLFF TGTGCCAGCAGCTCGGGACAGCTTTTTAGTGAAAAACTGTTTTTT
TRBJ1-6 - - TRBV7-2 CASSRQSSYNSPLHF TGTGCCAGCAGCCGACAGAGCTCCTATAATTCACCCCTCCACTTT
TRBJ1-2 TRBD1 few TRBV18 CASSPQTTGGVNYGYTF TGTGCCAGCTCACCACAAACGACAGGGGGTGTTAACTATGGCTACACCTTC
TRBJ2-1 TRBD2 - TRBV27 CASSSAGTNNEQFF TGTGCCAGCAGTAGCGCCGGGACTAATAATGAGCAGTTCTTC
TRBJ1-5 - - TRBV6-1 CASSESGRYQPQHF TGTGCCAGCAGTGAAAGCGGGCGTTATCAGCCCCAGCATTTT
TRBJ1-1 - - TRBV18 CASSPPKSEAFF TGTGCCAGCTCACCACCGAAGAGTGAAGCTTTCTTT
TRBJ2-5 - - TRBV9 CASSVEPRGGEETQYF TGTGCCAGCAGCGTAGAGCCTAGGGGGGGGGAAGAGACCCAGTACTTC
TRBJ2-1 TRBD2 - TRBV9 CASSVEAGGDNEQFF TGTGCCAGCAGCGTAGAGGCGGGAGGGGACAATGAGCAGTTCTTC